This TCR beta chain was obtained from a study of T cell repertoires in cytomegalovirus infection. Across the whole study: Recently identified HLA-C-restricted CMV epitopes and well-studied HLA-B-restricted CMV epitopes were used by the study. Public TCR beta signature analysis indicated the presence of both CMV infection and matching HLA type. Whole-study findings and limits: Clonotype analysis showed dominance of the ex vivo response by HLA-C-restricted CMV-specific TCR beta clonotypes.

TCRdb re-called the reads through MiXCR, storing one row per CDR3 protein. The sample lists approximately 30,000 distinct CDR3 sequences; approximately 18% were seen once. The CDR3 runs 15 residues. Germline lookup yields CDR1 LGHNA and CDR2 YSLEER. Between the trimmed V and J ends, which lost 0 bases and 3 bases, there was a span of 8 bases. This clonotype qualifies as medium-sized. Antigen specificity is unknown. The sequencing used CD8+ T cells from cultured PBMCs, collected from culture after CMV antigen stimulation. This TCR derives from a human donor in good health (CMV status not recorded). Some clones in this sample may be carry-over from other donors' samples. The V and J genes are TRBV4-3 and TRBJ2-2; unclear D gene. The CDR3 here is CASSQDLSDTGELFF. DNA for the CDR3: TGCGCCAGCAGCCAAGATTTGAGCGACACCGGGGAGCTGTTTTTT.